The TCR beta chain described here comes from a study of early T cells in non-severe SARS-CoV-2 infection (dated by TCRdb to the early 2020s). At the level of the whole study: TCR sequencing used bulk RNA from unsorted whole blood, so alpha and beta chains could not be paired.

A case-control design nested within a healthcare worker cohort in London, UK, was used, with weekly nasopharyngeal swab PCR tests and blood sampling performed. Healthcare workers were enrolled in the week of the UK lockdown, from 23 to 31 March 2020, and were followed every week for up to roughly 16 weeks. Libraries came from 5' RACE. The data were produced on a NextSeq 500. The TCR library protocol attached unique molecular identifiers to individual cDNA molecules to correct for sequencing error and PCR bias. Both TCR alpha and beta chains were sequenced, and tight co-correlation was observed between alpha and beta sequence abundances in each sample. In the source study's methods: Decombinator V4 was used to annotate TCR sequences for V gene, J gene and CDR3. TCRs were defined as expanded if a significant change between any two time points was detected under a Poisson model with p below 0.0001. TCR abundances were normalised to the total number of TCRs sequenced per sample and expressed as counts per million. TRAV1-2 paired with TRAJ12, TRAJ20 or TRAJ33 defined MAIT TCRs, while TRAV10 paired with TRAJ18 defined iNKT TCRs. VDJdb, accessed 1 November 2021, was searched for CMV, EBV and SARS-CoV-2 annotated TCRs, excluding TCRs annotated for multiple antigens. The public reads were reanalyzed by TCRdb: fastp trimming at Q25, MiXCR alignment, in-frame beta chains only. Rows are unified per CDR3 protein, each entry keeping the most common DNA and genes. What appears here as the V and J calls and clone size reflects TCRdb's work, not the paper's. Within this sample are under 45,000 distinct CDR3 sequences, with roughly 10% of them counted one time only. The ten largest clones capture around 9.8% of the sample.

What the study reported, not specific to this receptor: VDJdb matching was skewed toward anti-spike CD8 responses, so virus-specific expansions were likely underestimated and private and CD4 specificities were missed.

V loses 6 bases of germline sequence and J loses 6 bases, and the interval between the two ends is 8 bases. The germline V gene (reference sequence) provides CDR1 SEHNR and CDR2 FQNEAQ. Taken from cysteine to phenylalanine, the CDR3 has 12 residues. Only the CDR3 part of the read is kept: 36 bases, read in frame from the first base. This clonotype was observed many times. Its specific antigen is unknown. Nothing much larger sits one base from this clone, and base qualities are not available. This sequence was found in an adult who was a healthcare worker with PCR-confirmed SARS-CoV-2 infection or an uninfected control (not recorded which). The source material was whole blood. The rearranged chain carries TRBV7-9 and TRBJ2-2; a weak D assignment points to TRBD1 (5 bases agree). The DNA sequence reads TGTGCCAGCAGTTGGGGCGCCGGGGAGCTGTTTTTT. It codes for CASSWGAGELFF.